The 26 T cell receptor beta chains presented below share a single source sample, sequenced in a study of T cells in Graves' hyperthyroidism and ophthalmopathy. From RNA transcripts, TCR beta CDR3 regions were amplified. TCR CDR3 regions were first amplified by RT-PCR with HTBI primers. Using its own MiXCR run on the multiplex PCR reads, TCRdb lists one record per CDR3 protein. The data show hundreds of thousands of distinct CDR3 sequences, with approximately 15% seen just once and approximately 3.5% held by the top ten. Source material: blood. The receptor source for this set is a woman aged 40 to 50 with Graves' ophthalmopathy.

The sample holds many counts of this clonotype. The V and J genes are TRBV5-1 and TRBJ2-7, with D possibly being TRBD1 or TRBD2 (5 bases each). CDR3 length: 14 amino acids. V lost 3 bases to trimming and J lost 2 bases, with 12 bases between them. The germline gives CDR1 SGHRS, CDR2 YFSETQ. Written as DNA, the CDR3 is TGCGCCAGCAGCTGGGACCTAGGCCCCTACGAGCAGTACTTC. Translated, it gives CASSWDLGPYEQYF.

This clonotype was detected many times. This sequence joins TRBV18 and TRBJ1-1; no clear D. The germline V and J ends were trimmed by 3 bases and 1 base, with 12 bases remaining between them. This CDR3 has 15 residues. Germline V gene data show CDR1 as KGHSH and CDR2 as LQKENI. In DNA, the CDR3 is TGTGCCAGCTCACCCTTAGAACAGCCGAACACTGAAGCTTTCTTT. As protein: CASSPLEQPNTEAFF.

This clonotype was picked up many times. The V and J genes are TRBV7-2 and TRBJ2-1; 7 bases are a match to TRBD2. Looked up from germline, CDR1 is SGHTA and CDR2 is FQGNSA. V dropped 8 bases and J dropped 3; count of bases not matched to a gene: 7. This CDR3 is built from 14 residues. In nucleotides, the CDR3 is TGTGCCAGCGTGGGGGGGGGGAGCTACAATGAGCAGTTCTTC. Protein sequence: CASVGGGSYNEQFF.

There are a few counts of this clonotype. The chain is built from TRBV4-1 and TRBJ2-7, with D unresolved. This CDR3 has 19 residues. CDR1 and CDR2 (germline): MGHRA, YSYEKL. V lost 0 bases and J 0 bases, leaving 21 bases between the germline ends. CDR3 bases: TGCGCCAGCAGCCAAGATATCTTTTCCGGTACACTAACCTCCTACGAGCAGTACTTC. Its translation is CASSQDIFSGTLTSYEQYF.

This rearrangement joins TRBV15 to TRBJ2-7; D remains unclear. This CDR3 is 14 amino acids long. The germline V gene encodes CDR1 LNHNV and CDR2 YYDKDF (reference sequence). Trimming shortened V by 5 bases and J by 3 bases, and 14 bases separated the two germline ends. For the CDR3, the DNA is TGTGCCACCAGCGTTTTGGTTGGTGGCTACGAGCAGTACTTC. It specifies CATSVLVGGYEQYF.

CDR3 sequence reads: CASSLLASAAFF. DNA for the CDR3: TGTGCCAGCAGCTTACTGGCCTCTGCGGCTTTCTTT. V usage is TRBV7-9 and J usage is TRBJ1-1, with D hard to call. From germline, CDR1 is SEHNR and CDR2 FQNEAQ (reference sequence). The ends were cut back, 2 bases at V and 11 bases at J, with 12 bases in the middle. The CDR3 extends over 12 amino acids.

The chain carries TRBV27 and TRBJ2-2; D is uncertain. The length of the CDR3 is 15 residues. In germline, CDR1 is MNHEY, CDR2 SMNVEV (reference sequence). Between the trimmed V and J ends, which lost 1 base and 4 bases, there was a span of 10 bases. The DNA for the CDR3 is TGTGCCAGCAGTTTATTGCGGAGTCCCACCGGGGAGCTGTTTTTT. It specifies CASSLLRSPTGELFF.

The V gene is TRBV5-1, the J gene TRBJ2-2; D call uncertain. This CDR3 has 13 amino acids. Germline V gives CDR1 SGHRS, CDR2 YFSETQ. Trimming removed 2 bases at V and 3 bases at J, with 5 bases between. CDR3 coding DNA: TGCGCCAGCAGCTTCGACTACACCGGGGAGCTGTTTTTT. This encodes CASSFDYTGELFF.

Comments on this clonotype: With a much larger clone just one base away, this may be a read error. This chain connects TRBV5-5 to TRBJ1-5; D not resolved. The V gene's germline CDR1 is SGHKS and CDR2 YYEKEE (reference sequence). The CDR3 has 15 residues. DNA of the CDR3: TGTGCCGGCAGCTCGGGTTTCAGTGAGAATCAGCCCCAGCATTTT. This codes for CAGSSGFSENQPQHF.

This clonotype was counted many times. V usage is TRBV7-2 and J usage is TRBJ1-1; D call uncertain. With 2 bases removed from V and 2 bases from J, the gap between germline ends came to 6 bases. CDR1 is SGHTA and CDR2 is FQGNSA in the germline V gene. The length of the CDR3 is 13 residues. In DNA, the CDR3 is TGTGCCAGCAGCTTAAGATCTAACACTGAAGCTTTCTTT. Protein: CASSLRSNTEAFF.

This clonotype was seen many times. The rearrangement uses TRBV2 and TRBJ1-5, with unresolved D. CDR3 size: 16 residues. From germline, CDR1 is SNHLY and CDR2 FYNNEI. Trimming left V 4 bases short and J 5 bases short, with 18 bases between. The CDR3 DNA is TGTGCCAGCAGTGTCTACCCCATAGGTATCGATCAGCCCCAGCATTTT. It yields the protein CASSVYPIGIDQPQHF. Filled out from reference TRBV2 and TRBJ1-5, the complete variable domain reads EPEVTQTPSHQVTQMGQEVILRCVPISNHLYFYWYRQILGQKVEFLVSFYNNEISEKSEIFDDQFSVERPDGSNFTLKIRSTKLEDSAMYFCASSVYPIGIDQPQHFGDGTRLSIL.

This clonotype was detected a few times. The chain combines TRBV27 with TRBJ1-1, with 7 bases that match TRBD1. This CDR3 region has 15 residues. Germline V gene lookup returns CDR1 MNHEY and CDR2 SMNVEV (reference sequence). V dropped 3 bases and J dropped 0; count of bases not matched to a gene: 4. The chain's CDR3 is CASSFDRAMNTEAFF. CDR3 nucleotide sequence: TGTGCCAGCAGTTTTGACAGGGCTATGAACACTGAAGCTTTCTTT.

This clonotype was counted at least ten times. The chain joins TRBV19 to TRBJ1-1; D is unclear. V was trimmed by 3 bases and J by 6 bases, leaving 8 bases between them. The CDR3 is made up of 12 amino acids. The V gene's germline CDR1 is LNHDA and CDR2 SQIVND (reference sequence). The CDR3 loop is CASSIGGSEAFF. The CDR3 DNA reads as TGTGCCAGTAGTATTGGAGGGTCTGAAGCTTTCTTT.

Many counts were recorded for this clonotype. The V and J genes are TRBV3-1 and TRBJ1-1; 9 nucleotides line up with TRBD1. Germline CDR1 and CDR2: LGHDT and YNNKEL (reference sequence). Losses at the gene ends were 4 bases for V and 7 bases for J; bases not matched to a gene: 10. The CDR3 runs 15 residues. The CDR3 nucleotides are TGTGCCAGCAGCCCGTCCCGGGACAGGGTCGGTGAAGCTTTCTTT. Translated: CASSPSRDRVGEAFF.

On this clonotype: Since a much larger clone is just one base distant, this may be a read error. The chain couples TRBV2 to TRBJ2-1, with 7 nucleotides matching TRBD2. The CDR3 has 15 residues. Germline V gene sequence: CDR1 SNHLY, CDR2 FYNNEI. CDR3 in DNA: TGTGCCAGCAGTGAACGTGCGGGAGTTAGCAATGAGCAGTCCTTC. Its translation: CASSERAGVSNEQSF.

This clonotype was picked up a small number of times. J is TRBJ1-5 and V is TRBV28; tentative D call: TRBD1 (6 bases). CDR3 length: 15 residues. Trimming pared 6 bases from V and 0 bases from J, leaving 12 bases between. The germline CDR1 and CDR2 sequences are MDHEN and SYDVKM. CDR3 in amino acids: CASSRGLTSNQPQHF. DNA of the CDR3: TGTGCCAGCAGCAGGGGACTGACTAGCAATCAGCCCCAGCATTTT.

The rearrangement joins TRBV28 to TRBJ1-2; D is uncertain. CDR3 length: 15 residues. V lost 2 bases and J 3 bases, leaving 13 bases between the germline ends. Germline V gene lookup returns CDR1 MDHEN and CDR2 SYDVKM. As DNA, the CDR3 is TGTGCCAGCAGTTTAGCGGTAGGGTTGGACTATGGCTACACCTTC. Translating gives CASSLAVGLDYGYTF.

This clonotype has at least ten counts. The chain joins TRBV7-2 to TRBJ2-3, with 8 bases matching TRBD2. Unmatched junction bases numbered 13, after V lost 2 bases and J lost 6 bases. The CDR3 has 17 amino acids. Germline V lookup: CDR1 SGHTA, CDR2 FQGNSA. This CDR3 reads CASSLRGETSGRDTQYF. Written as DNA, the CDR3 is TGTGCCAGCAGCTTACGAGGGGAAACTAGCGGACGGGATACGCAGTATTTT. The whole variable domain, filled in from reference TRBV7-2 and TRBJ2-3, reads GAGVSQSPSNKVTEKGKDVELRCDPISGHTALYWYRQSLGQGLEFLIYFQGNSAPDKSGLPSDRFSAERTGGSVSTLTIQRTQQEDSAVYLCASSLRGETSGRDTQYFGPGTRLTVL.

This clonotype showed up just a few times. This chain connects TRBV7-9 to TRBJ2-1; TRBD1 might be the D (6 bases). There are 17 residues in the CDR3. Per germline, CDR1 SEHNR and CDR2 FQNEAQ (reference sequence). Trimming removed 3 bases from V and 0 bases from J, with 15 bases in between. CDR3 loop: CASSFPRQASSYNEQFF. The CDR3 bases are TGTGCCAGCAGCTTCCCGCGACAGGCGAGCTCCTACAATGAGCAGTTCTTC.

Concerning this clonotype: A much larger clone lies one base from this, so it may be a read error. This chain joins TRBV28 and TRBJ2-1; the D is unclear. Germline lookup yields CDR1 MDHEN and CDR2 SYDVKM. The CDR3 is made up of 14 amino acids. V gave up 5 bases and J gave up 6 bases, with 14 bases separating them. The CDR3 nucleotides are TGTGCCAGCAGTGTGGGGTCTACCTTCAATGAGCAGTTCTTC. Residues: CASSVGSTFNEQFF.

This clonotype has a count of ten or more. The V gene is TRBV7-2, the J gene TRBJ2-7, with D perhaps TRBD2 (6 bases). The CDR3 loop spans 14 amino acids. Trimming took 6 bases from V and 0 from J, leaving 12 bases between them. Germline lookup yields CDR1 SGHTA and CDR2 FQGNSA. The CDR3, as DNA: TGTGCCAGCAGTACCCGGGGAGGCTCCTACGAGCAGTACTTC. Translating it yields CASSTRGGSYEQYF.

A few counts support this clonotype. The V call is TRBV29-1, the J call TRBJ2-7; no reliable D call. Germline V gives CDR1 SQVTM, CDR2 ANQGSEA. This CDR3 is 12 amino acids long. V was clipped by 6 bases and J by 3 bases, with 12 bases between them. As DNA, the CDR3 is TGCAGCGTCACGGGCGCGAGCTACGAGCAGTACTTC. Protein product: CSVTGASYEQYF.

The CDR3 DNA reads TGTGCCTGGAGTGTACTGGGGAGGAACACCGGGGAGCTGTTTTTT. Encoded protein: CAWSVLGRNTGELFF. This rearrangement joins TRBV30 to TRBJ2-2, with D possibly TRBD2 on 5 matching bases. The CDR3 has 15 amino acids. V lost 0 bases and J 1 base, leaving 9 bases between the germline ends. CDR1 is GTSNPN and CDR2 is SVGIG in the germline V gene (reference sequence).

CDR3 in DNA: TGTGCCAGCAGCTTAGTAGTCGGGGTGACTCCCACTGAAGCTTTCTTT. It codes for CASSLVVGVTPTEAFF. The chain carries TRBV13 and TRBJ1-1; D is unresolved. This CDR3 comprises 16 residues. With 1 base removed from V and 4 bases from J, the gap between germline ends came to 16 bases. Germline CDR1 is PRHDT and CDR2 is FYEKMQ (reference sequence).

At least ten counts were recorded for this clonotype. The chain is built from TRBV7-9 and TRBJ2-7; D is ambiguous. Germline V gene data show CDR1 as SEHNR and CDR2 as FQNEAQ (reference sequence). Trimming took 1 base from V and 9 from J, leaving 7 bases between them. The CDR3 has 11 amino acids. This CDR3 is CASSLGGGQYF. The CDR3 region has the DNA TGTGCCAGCAGCTTAGGAGGTGGGCAGTACTTC.

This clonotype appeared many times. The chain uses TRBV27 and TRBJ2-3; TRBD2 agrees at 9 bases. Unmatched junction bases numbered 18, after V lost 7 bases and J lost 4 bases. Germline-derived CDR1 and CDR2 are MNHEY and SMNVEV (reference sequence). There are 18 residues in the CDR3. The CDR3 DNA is TGTGCCAGCATTCCTAGCGGGATTGACCGCATCGTTGCAGATACGCAGTATTTT. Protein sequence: CASIPSGIDRIVADTQYF.